This is a list of T cell receptor beta chains from one sample in a study of blood T cell repertoires in COVID-19. Some clones are missing from TCRdb's copy, which holds only in-frame ones; the method was immunoSEQ multiplex PCR. The sample has approximately 190,000 clones, about 88% seen once. Sequencing was performed on peripheral blood. These receptors all stem from a man in his forties with active or convalescent COVID-19. CDR3s include the opening cysteine and the closing phenylalanine or tryptophan. The order of the fields is J gene, D gene, clone size, V gene, CDR3 DNA, CDR3 protein. A D gene is named only where the DNA matches it firmly. Size is stated for part of the rows, as once, few or many counts, or as a class when the clone is expanded.

TRBJ1-3 NA NA TRBV29-1 TGCAGCGTCGCCGGGACAACTGGAAACACCATATATTTT CSVAGTTGNTIYF
TRBJ2-1 TRBD2 few TRBV9 TGTGCCAGCAGCGTAACGGCGGGAGGGCACAATGAGCAGTTCTTC CASSVTAGGHNEQFF
TRBJ2-1 TRBD2 NA TRBV5-1 TGCGCCAGCAGCTTGGCAACTAGCGGGGGGGTTTCGAAGTACAATGAGCAGTTCTTC CASSLATSGGVSKYNEQFF
TRBJ2-7 NA NA TRBV19 TGTGCCAGTCGGGAGCCTCCCTACGAGCAGTACTTC CASREPPYEQYF
TRBJ1-1 TRBD1 once TRBV28 TGTGCCAGCAGTCGTCCCGGGACAGGGGACGTTGAAGCTTTCTTT CASSRPGTGDVEAFF
TRBJ2-3 TRBD2 NA TRBV19 TGTGCCAGTAGTATCCTGACTAGCGGGAGCACAGATACGCAGTATTTT CASSILTSGSTDTQYF
TRBJ1-6 NA NA TRBV5-6 TGTGCCAGCAGCTTGGGGCAGGGTACTTCACCCCTCCACTTT CASSLGQGTSPLHF
TRBJ2-1 NA NA TRBV19 TGTGCCAGTAGTATATCTCGACTAGAGGGGTTGATTAATGAGCAGTTCTTC CASSISRLEGLINEQFF
TRBJ2-7 NA few TRBV12-3/TRBV12-4 TGTGCCTCCTCCTTGACAGCCTCCTACGAGCAGTACTTC CASSLTASYEQYF
TRBJ1-1 NA NA TRBV19 TGTGCCAGTAGTATAGACCGTCTAGGAGGCACTTCCCGGGCCACTGAAGCTTTCTTT CASSIDRLGGTSRATEAFF
TRBJ2-7 TRBD2 NA TRBV2 TGTGCCAGCAGTGGTAGAGCGGGAGGGGTCGACGAGCAGTACTTC CASSGRAGGVDEQYF
TRBJ1-6 TRBD1 NA TRBV6-1 TGTGCCAGCAGTGAAGGGACAGGGGGAAATTCACCCCTCCACTTT CASSEGTGGNSPLHF
TRBJ1-1 NA NA TRBV6-2/TRBV6-3 TGTGCCAGCAGTTGGACAGCGAACACTGAAGCTTTCTTT CASSWTANTEAFF
TRBJ2-7 TRBD2 NA TRBV7-3 TGTGCCAGCAGCTTAACGGCTAGCGGGGCCTCCTACGAGCAGTACTTC CASSLTASGASYEQYF
TRBJ2-5 TRBD2 NA TRBV27 TGTGCCAGCAGTCTCACCAGACTAGCGGGGGGTCTGGAGACCCAGTACTTC CASSLTRLAGGLETQYF
TRBJ1-3 NA NA TRBV28 TGTGCCAGCAGTCCCTCGGACAGTGGAAACACCATATATTTT CASSPSDSGNTIYF
TRBJ2-7 NA NA TRBV6-5 TGTGCCAGCATGGTGGGGACATCCTACGAGCAGTACTTC CASMVGTSYEQYF
TRBJ1-6 NA NA TRBV4-2 TGTGCCAGCAGCCAAGATTCCATAACACCAATAATTTTTCCCCTCCACTTT CASSQDSITPIIFPLHF
TRBJ1-6 TRBD1 NA TRBV27 TGTGCCAGCAGTCAGCGACAGGGCCTCGATGGCGCCTCGAATTCACCCCTCCACTTT CASSQRQGLDGASNSPLHF
TRBJ1-5 NA once TRBV7-2 TGTGCCAGCCAAGAGGTGGGCAGGGGCCAGAAGCCCCAGCATTTT CASQEVGRGQKPQHF
TRBJ2-5 NA NA TRBV2 TGTGCCAGCAGTGAATTGAGTACGCGGCGGTTCTTGGAGACCCAGTACTTC CASSELSTRRFLETQYF
TRBJ1-2 NA NA TRBV30 TGTGCCTGGAGTCCACAGGGTACTTATGGCTACACCTTC CAWSPQGTYGYTF